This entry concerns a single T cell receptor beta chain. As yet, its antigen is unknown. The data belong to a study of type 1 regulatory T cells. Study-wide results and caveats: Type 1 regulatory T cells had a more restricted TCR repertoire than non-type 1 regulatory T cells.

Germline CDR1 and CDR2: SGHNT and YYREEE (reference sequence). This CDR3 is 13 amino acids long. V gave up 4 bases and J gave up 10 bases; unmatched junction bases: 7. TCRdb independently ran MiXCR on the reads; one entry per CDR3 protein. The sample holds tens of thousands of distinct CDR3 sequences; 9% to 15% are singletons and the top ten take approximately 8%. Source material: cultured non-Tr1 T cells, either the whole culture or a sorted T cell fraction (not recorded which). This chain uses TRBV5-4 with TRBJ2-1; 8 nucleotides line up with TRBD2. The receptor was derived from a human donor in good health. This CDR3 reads CASSPGGWREQFF. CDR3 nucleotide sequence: TGTGCCAGCAGCCCGGGGGGGTGGAGAGAGCAGTTCTTC.